This is a list of T cell receptor beta chains from one sample in a study of beta chain features in type 1 diabetes. Produced via immunoSEQ multiplex PCR; TCRdb's table is partial and in-frame only. The sample gives under 450,000 clones, more than 11% of which show up once; less than 0.04% is in the top ten. Material for sequencing was naive CD4+ T cells from blood. Receptors were obtained from a man younger than 40 in good health. Both conserved end residues are part of each CDR3. Each record gives: D gene, clone size, CDR3 length, V gene, J gene, CDR3 DNA, CDR3 protein. The D gene is left open where the match is weak. Clone size is shown for a subset of rows, as once, few, many or a class of expanded clone.

>NA|NA|11|TRBV20-1|TRBJ2-4
TGCAGTGCTCATAATCTGAACATTCAGTACTTC
CSAHNLNIQYF
>NA|NA|13|TRBV29-1|TRBJ2-7
TGCAGCGTTGAGGCCAGGGGTACCTACGAGCAGTACTTC
CSVEARGTYEQYF
>TRBD2|few|15|TRBV9|TRBJ2-3
TGTGCCAGCAGCGTAGAGGCGGGGGGAAGAGATACGCAGTATTTT
CASSVEAGGRDTQYF
>NA|NA|16|TRBV4-2|TRBJ2-1
TGTGCCAGCAGCCAAGATAAACTCACTCCAAGGGCTGAGCAGTTCTTC
CASSQDKLTPRAEQFF
>TRBD2|few|16|TRBV14|TRBJ2-1
TGTGCCAGCAGCCGGACTAGCGGGCAGGAAGGGTATGAGCAGTTCTTC
CASSRTSGQEGYEQFF
>NA|few|12|TRBV28|TRBJ1-1
TGTGCCAGCCGCGTGGGGTCCACTGAAGCTTTCTTT
CASRVGSTEAFF
>NA|NA|12|TRBV9|TRBJ2-1
TGTGCCAGCAGCGTAGGTTACAATGAGCAGTTCTTC
CASSVGYNEQFF
>TRBD2|NA|15|TRBV2|TRBJ2-1
TGTGCCAGCAGTGCCACGGGAGGGTCCTACAATGAGCAGTTCTTC
CASSATGGSYNEQFF
>NA|few|14|TRBV2|TRBJ2-3
TGTGCCAGCCCGAATGAACAGGCCACAGATACGCAGTATTTT
CASPNEQATDTQYF
>NA|few|12|TRBV18|TRBJ2-7
TGTGCCAGCTCACCTTCGACCTACGAGCAGTACTTC
CASSPSTYEQYF
>NA|few|13|TRBV5-4|TRBJ2-5
TGTGCCAGCAGCTTAAAATCCCAAGAGACCCAGTACTTC
CASSLKSQETQYF
>TRBD1|few|13|TRBV5-1|TRBJ1-5
TGCGCCAGCAGCTCCCAGGGGGGACAGCCCCAGCATTTT
CASSSQGGQPQHF
>TRBD1|few|12|TRBV18|TRBJ2-5
TGTGCCAGCTCACCAGTGGACAGGGACCAGTACTTC
CASSPVDRDQYF
>NA|NA|13|TRBV30|TRBJ1-2
TGTGCCTGGAGTGTTGGGAGCTTCAATGGCTACACCTTC
CAWSVGSFNGYTF
>NA|NA|15|TRBV4-1|TRBJ1-2
TGCGCCAGCAGCCAAGTGGGGTCAAATAACTATGGCTACACCTTC
CASSQVGSNNYGYTF
>NA|NA|12|TRBV11-3|TRBJ2-1
TGTGCCAGCAGCTTCCCGTATCAGGAGCAGTTCTTC
CASSFPYQEQFF
>NA|NA|15|TRBV9|TRBJ2-1
TGTGCCAGCAGTCGAAGCTCGGGACAAAACAATGAGCAGTTCTTC
CASSRSSGQNNEQFF
>NA|few|13|TRBV7-2|TRBJ2-7
TGTGCCAGCAGCCCAACAGGGTTCTACGAGCAGTACTTC
CASSPTGFYEQYF
>TRBD1|NA|18|TRBV6-1|TRBJ2-5
TGTGCCAGCAGTGAATTCACCACCCCGGTGCCTCCGACAGGGGTTCAGTACTTC
CASSEFTTPVPPTGVQYF
>TRBD1|NA|14|TRBV25-1|TRBJ2-5
TGTGCCAGCAGTGTAACAGGGGGCTGGGAGACCCAGTACTTC
CASSVTGGWETQYF
>TRBD1|few|16|TRBV4-1|TRBJ2-1
TGCGCCAGCAGCCAAGGAAGGGGGCGCAAGGGCAATGAGCAGTTCTTC
CASSQGRGRKGNEQFF
>NA|NA|15|TRBV18|TRBJ2-3
TGTGCCAGCTCAACGTCCGGCAAGAGCACAGATACGCAGTATTTT
CASSTSGKSTDTQYF
>NA|NA|15|TRBV5-1|TRBJ2-3
TGCGCCAGCAGCTTGGTTCGAGGAACCACAGATACGCAGTATTTT
CASSLVRGTTDTQYF
>NA|NA|13|TRBV15|TRBJ2-5
TGTGCCACCAGCAGAGATCTTCCGGATGACCAGTACTTC
CATSRDLPDDQYF
>NA|few|15|TRBV5-1|TRBJ2-1
TGCGCCAGCAGCGATGGGCTCCGTGGCCACAATGAGCAGTTCTTC
CASSDGLRGHNEQFF
>NA|few|11|TRBV11-2|TRBJ1-1
TGTGCCAGCAGCACGGAATCTGAAGCTTTCTTT
CASSTESEAFF
>TRBD2|NA|14|TRBV30|TRBJ2-5
TGTGCCTGGAGTGGCGGCCCGGGGGGGGAGACCCAGTACTTC
CAWSGGPGGETQYF
>TRBD2|NA|14|TRBV30|TRBJ2-1
TGTGCCTCCAGACGGGGGGGGTCCTACAATGAGCAGTTCTTC
CASRRGGSYNEQFF
>NA|NA|12|TRBV25-1|TRBJ2-3
TGTGCCAGCAGTGAGGGGCCAAATACGCAGTATTTT
CASSEGPNTQYF
>NA|few|14|TRBV18|TRBJ2-5
TGTGCCAGCTCACCACTGATAGGGGAAGAGACCCAGTACTTC
CASSPLIGEETQYF
>NA|NA|12|TRBV7-2|TRBJ2-7
TGTGCCAGCAGCCACCTCCGGGACGAGCAGTACTTC
CASSHLRDEQYF
>NA|NA|12|TRBV29-1|TRBJ2-7
TGCAGTGTTGTCAGGGGACCCTACGAGCAGTACTTC
CSVVRGPYEQYF